Presented here are 27 T cell receptor beta chains from one specimen sequenced in a study of prognosis after radiotherapy for stage I lung cancer. Using two-round multiplex PCR, the authors amplified TCR beta CDR3 from genomic DNA. Primers specific to each TRBV and TRBJ gene drove first-round PCR. TCRdb redid the calling of the multiplex PCR reads with MiXCR, one entry per CDR3 protein. The data hold 20,000 to 25,000 distinct CDR3 sequences, with more than 40% observed a single time. This material consisted of PBMCs, taken before or after stereotactic body radiation therapy (not recorded which). Source of these receptors: a donor over 45 with non-small cell lung cancer.

In this sample, this clonotype turned up many times. V gene TRBV5-1 combines with J gene TRBJ2-1; TRBD1 might be the D (6 bases). Trimming removed 0 bases at V and 0 bases at J, with 10 bases between. Germline values: CDR1 SGHRS, CDR2 YFSETQ. This CDR3 comprises 16 residues. The CDR3 nucleotides read TGCGCCAGCAGCTTGGATACAGGGAGCTCCTACAATGAGCAGTTCTTC. Encoded protein: CASSLDTGSSYNEQFF.

A remark on this clonotype: A far more abundant clone sits one base away, making this likely a read error. CDR3 residues: CASQDTAWGETQFF. The CDR3 nucleotides read TGTGCCAGCCAAGATACGGCCTGGGGTGAGACCCAGTTCTTC. The V gene is TRBV6-2 or TRBV6-3, the J gene TRBJ2-1; D is uncertain. This CDR3 is 14 amino acids long. V was cut by 8 bases and J by 13 bases, with 24 bases left in between. Germline V gene data show CDR1 as MNHEY and CDR2 as SVGEGT.

This clonotype was picked up many times. This sequence joins TRBV3-1 and TRBJ2-3; D is unclear. This CDR3 region has 13 residues. Trimming stripped 4 bases from V and 4 bases from J, with 9 bases between. Germline V gene sequence: CDR1 LGHDT, CDR2 YNNKEL (reference sequence). CDR3 sequence reads: CASSPRPPDTQYF. DNA for the CDR3: TGTGCCAGCAGCCCGCGGCCGCCAGATACGCAGTATTTT.

This clonotype occurred many times. V usage is TRBV20-1 and J usage is TRBJ2-3; D ambiguous. The germline V gene has CDR1 DFQATT and CDR2 SNEGSKA (reference sequence). With 3 bases removed from V and 2 bases from J, the gap between germline ends came to 15 bases. CDR3 length equals 15 residues. This CDR3 reads CSARRLPSFTDTQYF. CDR3 nucleotides: TGCAGTGCTAGGAGGCTCCCATCTTTCACAGATACGCAGTATTTT.

This clonotype has a single count. As the CDR3 is not closed by the conserved phenylalanine or tryptophan, this likely results from a read error. The J gene is TRBJ2-7, the V gene TRBV2; TRBD1 agrees at 11 bases. V was pared by 8 bases and J by 3 bases, with 6 bases of the junction left unmatched. Germline values: CDR1 SNHLY, CDR2 FYNNEI. The CDR3 is 14 residues long. The CDR3 sequence is CASCPGTGGYEQYS. As DNA, the CDR3 is TGTGCCAGCTGCCCAGGGACAGGGGGCTACGAGCAGTACTCC.

This chain links TRBV5-1 with TRBJ2-1; 11 nucleotides align to TRBD2. The junction had 14 bases not matched to a gene; V was cut back by 7 bases and J by 8 bases. The V gene's germline CDR1 is SGHRS and CDR2 YFSETQ. This CDR3 is 16 amino acids long. CDR3 in DNA: TGCGCCAGCGGAACTAGCGGGGGTGCCCTTGGTTATGAGCAGTTCTTC. This translates into CASGTSGGALGYEQFF.

Concerning this clonotype: At one end, the junction sequence differs from germline, possibly due to a read error. The chain combines TRBV12-3 or TRBV12-4 with TRBJ2-1, with D tentatively TRBD1 (7 bases). This CDR3 region has 18 residues. CDR3 DNA: TGTGCCAGCAGCTTAGAGGGCAGGGGGGCCCACTCCTACAATGAGCAGTTCTTC. Protein product: CASSLEGRGAHSYNEQFF.

This clonotype has a handful of counts. This sequence joins TRBV27 and TRBJ2-1; either TRBD1 or TRBD2 may fit D (6 bases each). Trimming pared 3 bases from V and 0 bases from J, leaving 9 bases between. Germline CDR1 is MNHEY and CDR2 is SMNVEV (reference sequence). The CDR3 totals 15 residues. This chain's CDR3 is CASSFGGFSYNEQFF. In DNA form, the CDR3 reads TGTGCCAGCAGTTTCGGGGGCTTCTCCTACAATGAGCAGTTCTTC.

This clonotype was seen ten or more times. A junction boundary mismatches the germline segment, possibly from a read error. The rearrangement links TRBV28 to TRBJ2-7; TRBD1 matches 10 bases. Germline lookup yields CDR1 MDHEN and CDR2 SYDVKM. The CDR3 sequence is 16 residues long. This chain's CDR3 is CASSLWGQGISYEQYF. The CDR3 bases are TGTGCCAGCAGCTTATGGGGACAGGGGATCTCCTACGAGCAGTACTTC.

This clonotype was observed a single time. This sequence joins TRBV11-3 and TRBJ2-1; 7 bases are shared with TRBD1. The junction had 4 bases not matched to a gene; V was cut back by 4 bases and J by 1 base. This CDR3 spans 15 amino acids. Germline V gene lookup returns CDR1 SGHNT and CDR2 YENEEA. CDR3 in amino acids: CASSSTGVSYNEQFF. The CDR3 nucleotides are TGTGCCAGCAGCTCCACAGGGGTTTCCTACAATGAGCAGTTCTTC.

Concerning this clonotype itself: Since a much larger clone is just one base distant, this may be a read error. V and J are TRBV6-1 and TRBJ1-4; 7 bases agree with TRBD1. This CDR3 has 15 residues. Germline CDR1 reads MNHNS; CDR2 reads SASEGT. The CDR3 DNA reads as TGTAACAGCAGCAGGACAGGCCGAACTAATGAAAAACTGTTTTTT. This encodes CNSSRTGRTNEKLFF.

This clonotype is a singleton in its sample. With only one base between it and a far larger clone, this is likely a read error. This chain connects TRBV20-1 to TRBJ2-4, with 8 positions matching TRBD2. The J call is in doubt because the DNA end fits TRBJ2-1 better. From germline, CDR1 is DFQATT and CDR2 SNEGSKA (reference sequence). CDR3 length: 14 amino acids. In DNA form, the CDR3 reads TGCAGTGAGATAGCGGGGAAGGCCTACAATGAGCAGTTCTTC. Translated, it gives CSEIAGKAYNEQFF.

The chain carries TRBV11-3 and TRBJ2-2; tentatively, D is TRBD1 (5 bases). CDR1 SGHNT and CDR2 YENEEA come from the germline V gene. The CDR3 consists of 15 residues. The V end lost 5 bases, the J end lost 0 bases, and 10 bases lay between the germline ends. The CDR3 reads CASSQDTANTGELFF. The CDR3 coding sequence is TGTGCCAGCAGCCAGGACACCGCGAACACCGGGGAGCTGTTTTTT.

To note about this clonotype: This sequence is one base from a far larger clone and is likely a read error. The chain has TRBV6-4 and TRBJ1-4, with D unresolved. Trimming took off 6 bases at V and 7 bases at J, with 12 bases between the two ends. This CDR3 region has 13 residues. The germline gives CDR1 MRHNA, CDR2 SNTAGT. DNA of the CDR3: TGTGCCAGCAGCCTCTGGGAGGGTGAAAAACTGTTTTTT. This translates into CASSLWEGEKLFF.

This clonotype was seen many times. V and J are TRBV30 and TRBJ1-5; D ambiguous. Germline CDR1 GTSNPN, CDR2 SVGIG (reference sequence). Between the trimmed V and J ends, which lost 5 bases and 1 base, there was a span of 6 bases. The CDR3 is 12 residues long. CDR3 sequence (DNA): TGTGCCTGGGGGTACAGCAATCAGCCCCAGCATTTT. It is translated as CAWGYSNQPQHF.

The chain is built from TRBV7-9 and TRBJ2-3; D remains ambiguous. Trimming cost V 8 bases and J 5 bases, with 8 bases left between them. Germline CDR1 SEHNR, CDR2 FQNEAQ (reference sequence). The CDR3 totals 11 residues. The CDR3 DNA follows: TGTGCCAGCCGCAAGATAGATACGCAGTATTTT. Protein: CASRKIDTQYF. Using reference TRBV7-9 and TRBJ2-3 for the parts outside the CDR3, the full variable domain is DTGVSQNPRHKITKRGQNVTFRCDPISEHNRLYWYRQTLGQGPEFLTYFQNEAQLEKSRLLSDRFSAERPKGSFSTLEIQRTEQGDSAMYLCASRKIDTQYFGPGTRLTVL.

The sample holds many counts of this clonotype. For the CDR3, the DNA is TGCGCCAGCAGCTTGTTCAGGGGCATGTCGAGTGAGCAGTTCTTC. The encoded protein is CASSLFRGMSSEQFF. The chain has TRBV5-1 and TRBJ2-1, with a possible D match to TRBD1 (6 bases). V was pared by 1 base and J by 9 bases, with 17 bases between. CDR1 SGHRS and CDR2 YFSETQ come from the germline V gene. This CDR3 comprises 15 residues.

Relative to its sample, this clonotype is medium-sized. The V and J genes are TRBV6-2 or TRBV6-3 and TRBJ2-1, with TRBD1 matching 9 bases. From germline, CDR1 is MNHEY and CDR2 SVGEGT. This CDR3 contains 14 residues. After removal of 8 bases from V and 9 bases from J, the junction contained 11 bases not matched to a gene. CDR3 sequence (DNA): TGTGCCAGCGCCAGAAGGACAGGGGCTAGTGAGCAGTTCTTC. Protein product: CASARRTGASEQFF.

This clonotype came up many times. The chain uses TRBV6-1 and TRBJ1-1; D is ambiguous. CDR1 and CDR2 from the germline V gene are MNHNS and SASEGT. V lost 6 bases, J lost 1 base, and 3 bases lay in between. The CDR3 totals 11 residues. The CDR3 here is CASRENTEAFF. CDR3 bases: TGTGCCAGCAGGGAGAACACTGAAGCTTTCTTT.

The rearrangement joins TRBV10-3 to TRBJ2-1; 12 nucleotides line up with TRBD2. This CDR3 is 15 amino acids long. Germline V gene lookup returns CDR1 ENHRY and CDR2 SYGVKD. The J segment lost 7 bases and the V segment lost 10 bases, leaving 11 bases of the junction unmatched. CDR3 residues: CASQTRLAGENEQFF. The CDR3 DNA is TGTGCCAGCCAAACTCGACTAGCGGGAGAGAATGAGCAGTTCTTC.

Details on this clonotype: With a much larger clone just one base away, this may be a read error. The chain combines TRBV20-1 with TRBJ1-4; D is unresolved. Trimming left V 3 bases short and J 7 bases short, with 9 bases between. The CDR3 contains 12 residues. The V gene's germline CDR1 is DFQATT and CDR2 SNEGSKA (reference sequence). In DNA form, the CDR3 reads TGCAGTGCTAGCGGGTGGGTTGAAAAACTGTTTTTT. It specifies CSASGWVEKLFF.

This chain connects TRBV28 to TRBJ2-3, with 9 bases identical to TRBD2. Germline CDR1 and CDR2: MDHEN and SYDVKM. V lost 7 bases to trimming and J lost 4 bases; unmatched junction nucleotides: 9. The CDR3 totals 15 residues. CDR3 protein: CASITQREVPDTQYF. CDR3 nucleotides: TGTGCCAGCATTACCCAGCGGGAGGTCCCAGATACGCAGTATTTT.

This clonotype is classed as medium-sized. Germline is not matched at one junction end, which may reflect a read error. The CDR3 region is CASSPENPTSFFSTDTQYF. The CDR3 DNA reads TGCGCCAGCAGCCCCGAAAATCCAACGTCGTTTTTCTCGACAGATACGCAGTATTTT. The gene calls are TRBV4-2 and TRBJ2-3; D is unresolved. CDR1 is LGHNA and CDR2 is YNFKEQ in the germline V gene. The CDR3 runs to 19 residues.

This chain connects TRBV2 to TRBJ1-1; 7 bases map to TRBD1. Germline V gene lookup returns CDR1 SNHLY and CDR2 FYNNEI. With V trimmed by 8 bases and J by 8 bases, 8 bases remained unmatched. This CDR3 is built from 12 residues. The CDR3 loop is CASYWSQGEAFF. The DNA for the CDR3 is TGTGCCAGCTACTGGTCACAGGGGGAAGCTTTCTTT.

This clonotype was recorded once. A read error is the likely source, as a far larger clone sits one nucleotide away. The V and J genes are TRBV3-1 and TRBJ2-1; TRBD2 might be the D (5 bases). Germline loops: CDR1 LGHDT, CDR2 YNNKEL (reference sequence). Trimming shortened V by 2 bases and J by 13 bases, and 18 bases separated the two germline ends. The CDR3 covers 14 residues. This CDR3 is CASSQYTEVETQFF. CDR3 DNA sequence: TGTGCCAGCAGCCAATATACGGAGGTGGAGACCCAGTTCTTC.

With regard to this clonotype: It may be a read error: a sequence one base away is much more abundant. V and J are TRBV6-1 and TRBJ2-5; D call uncertain. The germline V and J ends were trimmed by 8 bases and 5 bases, with 21 bases remaining between them. The CDR3 totals 15 residues. Germline lookup yields CDR1 MNHNS and CDR2 SASEGT. In DNA form, the CDR3 reads TGTGCCAGCGGCGGTTCCCCGAGAAGTAAGGAGACCCAGTACTTC. This translates into CASGGSPRSKETQYF.

This clonotype was picked up many times. The chain recombines TRBV7-8 with TRBJ1-1, with D possibly TRBD1 on 5 matching bases. CDR3 size: 13 residues. V was clipped by 3 bases and J by 4 bases, with 9 bases between them. Germline-derived CDR1 and CDR2 are SGHVS and FQNEAQ. The CDR3 nucleotides read TGTGCCAGCAGCTTTACGGGGCCCACTGAAGCTTTCTTT. This sequence encodes CASSFTGPTEAFF.